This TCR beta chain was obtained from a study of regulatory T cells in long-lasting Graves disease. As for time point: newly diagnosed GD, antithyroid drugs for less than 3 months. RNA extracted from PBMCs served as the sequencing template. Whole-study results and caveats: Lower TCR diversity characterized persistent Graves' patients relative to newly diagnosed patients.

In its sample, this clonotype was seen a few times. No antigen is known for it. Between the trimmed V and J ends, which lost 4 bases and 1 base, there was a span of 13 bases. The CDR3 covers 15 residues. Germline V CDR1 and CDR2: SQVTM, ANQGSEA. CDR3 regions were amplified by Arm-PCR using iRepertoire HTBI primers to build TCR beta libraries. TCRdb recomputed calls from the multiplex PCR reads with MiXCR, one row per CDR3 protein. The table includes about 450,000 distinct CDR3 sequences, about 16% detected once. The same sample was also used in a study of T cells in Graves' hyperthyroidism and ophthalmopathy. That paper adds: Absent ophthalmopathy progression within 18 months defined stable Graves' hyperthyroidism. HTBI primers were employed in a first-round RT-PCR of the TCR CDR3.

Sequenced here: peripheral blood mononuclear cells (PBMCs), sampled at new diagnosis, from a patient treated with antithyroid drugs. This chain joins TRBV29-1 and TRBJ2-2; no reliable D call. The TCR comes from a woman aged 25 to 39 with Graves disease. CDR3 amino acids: CSVGHAWGNTGELFF. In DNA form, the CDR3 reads TGCAGCGTTGGCCACGCTTGGGGGAACACCGGGGAGCTGTTTTTT.